Following are 10 T cell receptor beta chains from one sample sequenced in a study of human T cells and chemical hapten exposure. Time point in this sample: patch test 1, 2 weeks after DPC sensitization. The treatment is: therapeutic diphenylcyclopropenone sensitization with weekly scalp DPC. TCRdb itself ran the RACE reads through MiXCR, one entry per CDR3 protein. Among about 14,000 distinct CDR3 sequences listed, roughly 15% were seen once. Source: whole blood, taken in connection with sensitization to the hapten diphenylcyclopropenone (DPC). The receptors were gathered from a woman under 40 with alopecia areata. Some clones in this sample may be carry-over from other donors' samples.

This clonotype was counted many times. The genes are TRBV10-3 and TRBJ2-7; D is uncertain. Germline-derived CDR1 and CDR2 are ENHRY and SYGVKD. The germline V and J ends were trimmed by 4 bases and 0 bases, with 4 bases remaining between them. This CDR3 comprises 12 residues. The CDR3 loop is CAISGDSYEQYF. The DNA for the CDR3 is TGTGCCATCAGTGGTGACTCCTACGAGCAGTACTTC.

The V call is TRBV4-3, the J call TRBJ2-2; D remains unclear. The V end was cut by 4 bases, the J end by 4 bases, with 13 bases between. Germline lookup yields CDR1 LGHNA and CDR2 YSLEER. This CDR3 spans 15 amino acids. The CDR3 reads CASSPQGPSTGELFF. In DNA, the CDR3 is TGCGCCAGCAGCCCCCAAGGGCCGAGCACCGGGGAGCTGTTTTTT.

The rearrangement joins TRBV11-3 to TRBJ2-5; tentatively, D is TRBD1 (5 bases). CDR3 size: 19 residues. The V gene lost 5 bases and the J gene lost 3 bases, with 28 bases spanning the gap. Germline CDR1 SGHNT, CDR2 YENEEA. In nucleotides, the CDR3 is TGTGCCAGCAGCGACAGACCTCTTTGGCGGCCTGGGATGAAAGAGACCCAGTACTTC. Amino acids: CASSDRPLWRPGMKETQYF.

This clonotype was picked up many times. The chain is built from TRBV28 and TRBJ2-4; 7 bases map to TRBD2. Germline lookup yields CDR1 MDHEN and CDR2 SYDVKM. The CDR3 is 11 amino acids. V shed 8 bases and J 7 bases; nucleotides not matched to a gene: 2. CDR3 residues: CASRAGNIQYF. The CDR3 DNA is TGTGCCAGCCGAGCGGGGAACATTCAGTACTTC.

Sample share makes this clonotype medium-sized. This sequence joins TRBV19 and TRBJ2-2; 8 nucleotides agree with TRBD1. J lost 1 base, V lost 3 bases, and 10 bases had no gene match. The CDR3 covers 18 residues. Germline assignment: CDR1 LNHDA and CDR2 SQIVND (reference sequence). CDR3 nucleotides: TGTGCCAGTAGTATCGAGGCCAGGGGGCTCGGGAACACCGGGGAGCTGTTTTTT. Protein product: CASSIEARGLGNTGELFF.

This clonotype was picked up many times. The chain uses TRBV29-1 and TRBJ2-5, with no clear D. Germline V CDR1 and CDR2: SQVTM, ANQGSEA. The CDR3 covers 13 residues. The V end was cut by 3 bases, the J end by 1 base, with 9 bases between. The DNA of the CDR3 is TGCAGCGTTGAGGTCCACGTCCAAGAGACCCAGTACTTC. As protein: CSVEVHVQETQYF.

This clonotype appeared many times. The J gene is TRBJ2-7, the V gene TRBV29-1; 7 bases map to TRBD1. Germline lookup yields CDR1 SQVTM and CDR2 ANQGSEA. Trimming removed 3 bases from V and 4 bases from J; junction bases left unmatched: 0. The CDR3 runs 11 residues. CDR3 DNA: TGCAGCGTTGACAGGGGGTACGAGCAGTACTTC. It yields the protein CSVDRGYEQYF.

This clonotype was seen repeatedly, ten times or more. V is TRBV6-2 or TRBV6-3 and J is TRBJ2-3; 8 bases line up with TRBD2. This CDR3 comprises 15 residues. Germline lookup yields CDR1 MNHEY and CDR2 SVGEGT. The trim removed 2 bases at V and 5 bases at J, leaving 6 bases unmatched. The CDR3 DNA reads as TGTGCCAGCAGTTACATGGGACTAGAGGGAGATACGCAGTATTTT. This gives the protein CASSYMGLEGDTQYF.

The J gene is TRBJ2-7, the V gene TRBV11-1, with 7 bases matching TRBD2. The CDR3 is 14 amino acids. Germline V gene sequence: CDR1 SGHAT, CDR2 FQDESV (reference sequence). Trimming cost V 2 bases and J 6 bases; bases outside gene matches: 7. The DNA of the CDR3 is TGTGCCAGCAGCTTACAGGGACTAACTACCGAGCAGTACGTC. Its translation: CASSLQGLTTEQYV.

This clonotype is termed medium-sized (0.01 to 0.1%). CDR3 in DNA: TGTGCCAGCAGTGAAGCGCTTAGGTCAGGGAGTGAAGCTTTCTTT. This codes for CASSEALRSGSEAFF. The chain carries TRBV2 and TRBJ1-1; D possibly corresponds to TRBD1 (5 bases). CDR1 SNHLY and CDR2 FYNNEI come from the germline V gene. Trimming took off 0 bases at V and 7 bases at J, with 15 bases between the two ends. The CDR3 covers 15 residues.